These 13 T cell receptor beta chains came from one sample sequenced in a study of T cells in Graves' hyperthyroidism and ophthalmopathy. The CDR3 regions of TCR beta were amplified from RNA transcripts. A first-round RT-PCR of the TCR CDR3 used the HTBI primer set. TCRdb reanalysed the multiplex PCR reads using MiXCR and keeps one entry per CDR3 protein. The sample consists of approximately 400,000 distinct CDR3 sequences, 15% to 17% of them appearing once. Material: blood. All receptors come from a woman aged 18 to 35 with Graves' hyperthyroidism.

This chain uses TRBV14 with TRBJ1-2, with 7 bases matching TRBD1. After removal of 5 bases from V and 9 bases from J, the junction contained 6 bases not matched to a gene. The length of the CDR3 is 12 residues. The germline V gene encodes CDR1 SGHDN and CDR2 FVKESK. CDR3 region: CASSTTGIRYTF. CDR3 coding DNA: TGTGCCAGCAGCACGACAGGGATCCGCTACACCTTC.

This clonotype was counted many times. V and J are TRBV20-1 and TRBJ1-3; D call uncertain. V was shortened by 0 bases and J by 0 bases, with 9 bases between the two germline ends. The CDR3 totals 15 residues. CDR1 and CDR2 (germline): DFQATT, SNEGSKA (reference sequence). The CDR3 nucleotides are TGCAGTGCTAGAGATCCCTTGATCTCTGGAAACACCATATATTTT. It translates to CSARDPLISGNTIYF.

This clonotype was seen ten or more times. The chain uses TRBV20-1 and TRBJ2-7; D is unresolved. The CDR3 is made up of 13 amino acids. Germline values: CDR1 DFQATT, CDR2 SNEGSKA (reference sequence). The ends were cut back, 0 bases at V and 4 bases at J, with 10 bases in the middle. The CDR3 region has the DNA TGCAGTGCTAGAGAGAGAGTTGAATACGAGCAGTACTTC. Its translation is CSARERVEYEQYF.

This clonotype was observed at least ten times. This chain uses TRBV9 with TRBJ2-1; D might be TRBD1 (5 bases). Germline V gives CDR1 SGDLS, CDR2 YYNGEE. This CDR3 comprises 15 residues. Trimming took 3 bases from V and 2 from J, leaving 12 bases between them. Written as DNA, the CDR3 is TGTGCCAGCAGCGCACAGGACGCGCCCTACAATGAGCAGTTCTTC. Encoded protein: CASSAQDAPYNEQFF. The full variable domain, in which reference TRBV9 and TRBJ2-1 provide the parts outside the CDR3, is DSGVTQTPKHLITATGQRVTLRCSPRSGDLSVYWYQQSLDQGLQFLIQYYNGEERAKGNILERFSAQQFPDLHSELNLSSLELGDSALYFCASSAQDAPYNEQFFGPGTRLTVL.

This clonotype was recorded a few times. This sequence joins TRBV4-1 and TRBJ2-3; 14 positions agree with TRBD2. CDR1 MGHRA and CDR2 YSYEKL come from the germline V gene. Losses at the gene ends were 2 bases for V and 4 bases for J; bases not matched to a gene: 8. The CDR3 is 18 amino acids. As DNA, the CDR3 is TGCGCCAGCAGCCAAATCCTTAGACTAGCGGGGGGGCCAGATACGCAGTATTTT. The encoded protein is CASSQILRLAGGPDTQYF.

The chain has TRBV19 and TRBJ1-2, with D unresolved. The V end was cut by 6 bases, the J end by 0 bases, with 11 bases between. Germline V gene lookup returns CDR1 LNHDA and CDR2 SQIVND (reference sequence). This CDR3 comprises 14 residues. The CDR3 loop reads CASSRQAANYGYTF. DNA for the CDR3: TGTGCCAGTAGCAGACAAGCAGCTAACTATGGCTACACCTTC.

At least ten counts were recorded for this clonotype. The chain couples TRBV5-1 to TRBJ2-3, with unresolved D. V lost 1 base and J 0 bases, leaving 15 bases between the germline ends. CDR3 size: 17 residues. Germline V lookup: CDR1 SGHRS, CDR2 YFSETQ. The CDR3 DNA is TGCGCCAGCAGCTTGAATACGGGCCGAACTAGCACAGATACGCAGTATTTT. It codes for CASSLNTGRTSTDTQYF. The whole variable domain, filled in from reference TRBV5-1 and TRBJ2-3, reads KAGVTQTPRYLIKTRGQQVTLSCSPISGHRSVSWYQQTPGQGLQFLFEYFSETQRNKGNFPGRFSGRQFSNSRSEMNVSTLELGDSALYLCASSLNTGRTSTDTQYFGPGTRLTVL.

This clonotype has at least ten counts. The V gene is TRBV6-1, the J gene TRBJ2-3; maybe TRBD1 (6 bases). This CDR3 contains 15 residues. Germline V CDR1 and CDR2: MNHNS, SASEGT. V gave up 4 bases and J gave up 2 bases, with 13 bases separating them. CDR3 in DNA: TGTGCCAGCAGTGCCCCAGGGGACAACACAGATACGCAGTATTTT. Its protein is CASSAPGDNTDTQYF.

This chain uses TRBV20-1 with TRBJ1-6; TRBD1 is a possible D gene (5 bases). There are 12 residues in the CDR3. Trimming took off 6 bases at V and 10 bases at J, with 13 bases between the two ends. The germline V gene has CDR1 DFQATT and CDR2 SNEGSKA (reference sequence). The CDR3 protein is CSAGQGTSPLHF. As DNA, the CDR3 is TGCAGTGCGGGGCAGGGTACATCACCCCTCCACTTT.

This clonotype occurred many times. This sequence joins TRBV2 and TRBJ2-7; D gene unclear. V lost 6 bases to trimming and J lost 4 bases, with 10 bases between them. The V gene's germline CDR1 is SNHLY and CDR2 FYNNEI. The CDR3 has 12 residues. For the CDR3, the DNA is TGTGCCAGCAGGCTCGACGGGTACGAGCAGTACTTC. Protein sequence: CASRLDGYEQYF. Supplemented by reference TRBV2 and TRBJ2-7, the full variable domain reads EPEVTQTPSHQVTQMGQEVILRCVPISNHLYFYWYRQILGQKVEFLVSFYNNEISEKSEIFDDQFSVERPDGSNFTLKIRSTKLEDSAMYFCASRLDGYEQYFGPGTRLTVT.

This clonotype came up many times. V is TRBV20-1 and J is TRBJ2-5, with D perhaps matching TRBD1 (5 bases). The germline V and J ends were trimmed by 6 bases and 2 bases, with 10 bases remaining between them. Germline values: CDR1 DFQATT, CDR2 SNEGSKA (reference sequence). This CDR3 is 12 amino acids long. The CDR3 DNA reads TGCAGTGCCCAGGGTTGGCAAGAGACCCAGTACTTC. Encoded protein: CSAQGWQETQYF.

This clonotype has more than one count but fewer than ten. A read error is possible here, since a much larger clone lies one base away. The rearrangement uses TRBV12-3 or TRBV12-4 and TRBJ2-7; 7 bases are shared with TRBD1. J was trimmed by 8 bases and V by 8 bases; bases with no gene match: 15. The CDR3 runs 14 residues. The CDR3 DNA is TGTGCCAGCCTATCGACAGGGAAGAGAGACAAGCAGTACTTC. Translating it yields CASLSTGKRDKQYF.

This clonotype was counted at least ten times. The chain recombines TRBV7-2 with TRBJ2-3; D not certain. This CDR3 region has 14 residues. Germline CDR1 and CDR2: SGHTA and FQGNSA. The V and J ends lost 5 bases and 5 bases respectively, with 14 bases between them. CDR3 nucleotides: TGTGCCAGCAGCAGAGGACCCCAGAAAGATACGCAGTATTTT. It codes for CASSRGPQKDTQYF.